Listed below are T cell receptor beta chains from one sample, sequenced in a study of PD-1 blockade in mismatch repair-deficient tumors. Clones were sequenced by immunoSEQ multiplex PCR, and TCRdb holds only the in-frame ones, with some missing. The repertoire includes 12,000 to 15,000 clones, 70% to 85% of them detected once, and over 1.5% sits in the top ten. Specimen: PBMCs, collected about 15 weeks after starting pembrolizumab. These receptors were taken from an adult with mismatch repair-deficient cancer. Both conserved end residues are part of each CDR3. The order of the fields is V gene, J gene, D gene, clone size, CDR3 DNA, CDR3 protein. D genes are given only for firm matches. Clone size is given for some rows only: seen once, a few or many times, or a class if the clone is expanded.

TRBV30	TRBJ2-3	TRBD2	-	TGTGCCTGGAGTAGGGCGGGAGTGTTAGCAGATACGCAGTATTTT	CAWSRAGVLADTQYF
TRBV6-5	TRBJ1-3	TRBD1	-	TGTGCCAGCAGTCGGGACAGAAACTCTGGAAACACCATATATTTT	CASSRDRNSGNTIYF
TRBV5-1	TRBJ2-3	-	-	TGCGCCAGCAGCCCATCCCTGGGGGGAACAGATACGCAGTATTTT	CASSPSLGGTDTQYF
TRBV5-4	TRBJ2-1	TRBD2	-	TGTGCCAGCAGCCCCGGTGGAGCGGGAGCCTACAATGAGCAGTTCTTC	CASSPGGAGAYNEQFF
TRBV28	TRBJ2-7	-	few	TGTGCCAGCTTTAATCGACAGGAGAGAGCCTACGAGCAGTACTTC	CASFNRQERAYEQYF
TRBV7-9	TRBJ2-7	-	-	TGTGCCAGCGGGCCCAGCTACGAGCAGTACTTC	CASGPSYEQYF
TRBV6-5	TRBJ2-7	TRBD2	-	TGTGCCAGCAGTTTTAGCGGGAGATCCGAAGCCTACTTC	CASSFSGRSEAYF
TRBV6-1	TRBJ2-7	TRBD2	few	TGTGCCAGCAGTCCCGGGACTAGCGGTTCCTACGAGCAGTACTTC	CASSPGTSGSYEQYF
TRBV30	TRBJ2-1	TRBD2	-	TGTGCCTGGGAAGTGGCGGGAGTTATCCACAATGAGCAGTTCTTC	CAWEVAGVIHNEQFF
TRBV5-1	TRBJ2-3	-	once	TGCGCCAGCACATGGAGCTCTTTCACAGATACGCAGTATTTT	CASTWSSFTDTQYF
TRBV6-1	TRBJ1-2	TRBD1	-	TGTGCCAGCAGTGATTGGACAGGGAATTATGGCTACACCTTC	CASSDWTGNYGYTF
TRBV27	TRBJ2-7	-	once	TGTGCCAGCAGTTTGTCAGGGGGGCTAGGCTACGAGCAGTACTTC	CASSLSGGLGYEQYF
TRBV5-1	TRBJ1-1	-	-	TGCGCCAGCAGCTTGGACGGGGGGGGCGCAGCTTTCTTT	CASSLDGGGAAFF
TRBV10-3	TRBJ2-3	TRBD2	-	TGTGCCATCAGTGAGCCCGGGACTAGCGGGAGTAGCACAGATACGCAGTATTTT	CAISEPGTSGSSTDTQYF
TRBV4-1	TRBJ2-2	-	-	TGCGCCAGCAGCCAACTGCCAGGGTCGAACACCGGGGAGCTGTTTTTT	CASSQLPGSNTGELFF
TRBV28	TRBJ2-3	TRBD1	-	TGTGCCAGCAGCGAGACAGGGGCTACAGATACGCAGTATTTT	CASSETGATDTQYF
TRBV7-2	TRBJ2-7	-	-	TGTGCCAGCAGCATGACTTTCTCCTACGAGCAGTACTTC	CASSMTFSYEQYF
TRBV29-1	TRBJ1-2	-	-	TGCAGCGTTGAAGACTTCTATGGCTACACCTTC	CSVEDFYGYTF
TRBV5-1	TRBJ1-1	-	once	TGCGCCAGCAGCTTGGAAAATTACCGGACTGAAGCTTTCTTT	CASSLENYRTEAFF
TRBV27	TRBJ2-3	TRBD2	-	TGTGCCAGCAGTTCCCTGGGAGGGTGGGGCGTACACACAGATACGCAGTATTTT	CASSSLGGWGVHTDTQYF
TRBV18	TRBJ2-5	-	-	TGTGCCAGCTCACGACAGGACCAAGAGACCCAGTACTTC	CASSRQDQETQYF
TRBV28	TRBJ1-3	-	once	TGTGCCAGCAGCCCGAGTGGAAACACCATATATTTT	CASSPSGNTIYF
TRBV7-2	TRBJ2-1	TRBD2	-	TGTGCCAGCAGCTCCCTAGCGGATGCATACAATGAGCAGTTCTTC	CASSSLADAYNEQFF
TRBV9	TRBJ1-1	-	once	TGTGCCAGCAGCCCTCGGCCCAGCGGGACACTAGGGGCTTTCTTT	CASSPRPSGTLGAFF
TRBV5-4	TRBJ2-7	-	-	TGTGCCAGCAGCTTGGGAGGGAGAAACTACGAGCAGTACTTC	CASSLGGRNYEQYF
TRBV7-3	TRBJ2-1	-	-	TGTGCCAGCAGCGCCAGTTTCCCCTACAATGAGCAGTTCTTC	CASSASFPYNEQFF
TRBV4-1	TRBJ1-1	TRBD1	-	TGCGCCAGCAGCTATCTGACAGGGAGGAACATTGAAGCTTTCTTT	CASSYLTGRNIEAFF
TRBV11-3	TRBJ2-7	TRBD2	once	TGTGCCAGCAGCTTAGATCCATTGAGCGGGAGTGGCGAGCAGTACTTC	CASSLDPLSGSGEQYF
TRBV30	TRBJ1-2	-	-	TGTGCCTTCCCGGGACTGGGGGAAGGCTACACCTTC	CAFPGLGEGYTF
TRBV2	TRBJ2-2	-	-	TGTGCCAGCAGTGAGGACACACAGGTCGTCGGGGAGCTGTTTTTT	CASSEDTQVVGELFF
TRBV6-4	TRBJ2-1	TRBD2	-	TGTGCCAGCAGTGAAGTAGCGGGAGAATTAAGTGAGCAGTTCTTC	CASSEVAGELSEQFF
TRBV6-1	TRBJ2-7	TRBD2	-	TGTGCCAGCAGCCGGGAAGCGGGGGAGCAGTACTTC	CASSREAGEQYF
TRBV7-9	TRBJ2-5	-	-	TGTGCCAGCAGCTTGAGGTTTAGGGAGGAGACCCAGTACTTC	CASSLRFREETQYF
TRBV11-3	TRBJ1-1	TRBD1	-	TGTGCCAGCAGCTTTGGGACAGGGGTCATGAACACTGAAGCTTTCTTT	CASSFGTGVMNTEAFF
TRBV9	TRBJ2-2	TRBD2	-	TGTGCCAGCAGGGCCGGGACTAGGTCCGGGGAGCTGTTTTTT	CASRAGTRSGELFF
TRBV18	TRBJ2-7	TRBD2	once	TGTGCCAGCTCACCACCGACTCGGCGGGAGGGCTACGAGCAGTACTTC	CASSPPTRREGYEQYF
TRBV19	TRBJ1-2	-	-	TGTGCCAGTAGTAGGGCATCTAACTATGGCTACACCTTC	CASSRASNYGYTF
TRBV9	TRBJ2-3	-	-	TGTGCCAGCAGCCCTAGCGGAGGGGGTACAGATACGCAGTATTTT	CASSPSGGGTDTQYF
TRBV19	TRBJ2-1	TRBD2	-	TGTGCCAGTAGTATAGGGGCGGGAGCATACAATGAGCAGTTCTTC	CASSIGAGAYNEQFF
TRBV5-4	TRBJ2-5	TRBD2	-	TGTGCCAGCAGTTTAGGCGGCGCTAGCGGCCAAGAGACCCAGTACTTC	CASSLGGASGQETQYF
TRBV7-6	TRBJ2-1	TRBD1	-	TGTGCCAGCAGCCTAACAGTCGGGACAGGGATTTACAATGAGCAGTTCTTC	CASSLTVGTGIYNEQFF
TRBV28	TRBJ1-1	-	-	TGTGCCAGCAGTCGGGGCACTGAAGCTTTCTTT	CASSRGTEAFF
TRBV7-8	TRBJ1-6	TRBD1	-	TGTGCCAGCAGCTTATCGGGGACAGGGTCCTCTTCCCTCCACTTT	CASSLSGTGSSSLHF
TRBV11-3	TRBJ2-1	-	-	TGTGCCAGCAGCTTCCGACTATCTGGGCTAAATGAGCAGTTCTTC	CASSFRLSGLNEQFF
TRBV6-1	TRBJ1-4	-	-	TGTGCCAGCAGCAAAACCCTAAGTACTGAAAAACTGTTTTTT	CASSKTLSTEKLFF
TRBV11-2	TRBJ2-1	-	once	TGTGCCAGCAGCCCTCACAGGGAAAATGAGCAGTTCTTC	CASSPHRENEQFF
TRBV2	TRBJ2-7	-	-	TGTGCCAGCAGTCCACGACATTTCACCTACGAGCAGTACTTC	CASSPRHFTYEQYF
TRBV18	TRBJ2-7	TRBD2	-	TGTGCCAGCTCACCACGTAGCGGGGAACCCTACGAGCAGTACTTC	CASSPRSGEPYEQYF
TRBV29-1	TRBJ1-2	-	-	TGCAGCGTTGAAGCTCCCACGGGGGGCTACACCTTC	CSVEAPTGGYTF
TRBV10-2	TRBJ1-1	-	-	TGCGCCAGCTCAAAAGGCTGGGGACAGAACACTGAAGCTTTCTTT	CASSKGWGQNTEAFF
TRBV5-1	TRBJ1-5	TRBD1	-	TGCGCCAGCAGAGGCGAGGGGGCAGGGCAGCCCCAGCATTTT	CASRGEGAGQPQHF
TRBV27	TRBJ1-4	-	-	TGTGCCAGCAGGGGGGGGGTTGAAAAACTGTTTTTT	CASRGGVEKLFF
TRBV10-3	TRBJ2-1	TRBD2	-	TGTGCCATCAGCACTAGCGGGAGCTACAATGAGCAGTTCTTC	CAISTSGSYNEQFF
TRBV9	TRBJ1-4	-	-	TGTGCCAGCAGCGTAGGACAGCCCGCAACTAATGAAAAACTGTTTTTT	CASSVGQPATNEKLFF
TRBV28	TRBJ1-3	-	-	TGTGCCAGCAACCTATCAGGGGTCTCTGGAAACACCATATATTTT	CASNLSGVSGNTIYF
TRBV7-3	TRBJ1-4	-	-	TGTGCCAGCAGCTTAATACAGGCCAATGAAAAACTGTTTTTT	CASSLIQANEKLFF
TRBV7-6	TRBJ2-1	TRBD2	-	TGTGCCAGCAGCAAAATAGCGGGAGGGTCCTACAATGAGCAGTTCTTC	CASSKIAGGSYNEQFF
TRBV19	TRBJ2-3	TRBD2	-	TGTGCCAGTCTAGCGGGAGGTTACGCAGATACGCAGTATTTT	CASLAGGYADTQYF
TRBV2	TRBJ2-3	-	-	TGTGCCACCATGAGCACAGATACGCAGTATTTT	CATMSTDTQYF